This passage covers 9 T cell receptor beta chains from one sample sequenced in a study of blood T cell repertoires in COVID-19. Measured with immunoSEQ multiplex PCR; TCRdb has only the in-frame clones, and not every one. This sample carries 400,000 to 450,000 clones, approximately 89% of them seen once, and the ten largest clones take less than 2%. Source material: peripheral blood. Receptors originate from a woman in her forties with COVID-19, enrolled during active disease.

The CDR3 protein is CASTPDRGRSPLHF. The DNA of the CDR3 is TGTGCCAGTACCCCGGACAGGGGTAGGTCACCCCTCCACTTT. The V gene is TRBV19, the J gene TRBJ1-6; TRBD1 matches at 9 bases. The junction had 8 bases not matched to a gene; V was cut back by 7 bases and J by 10 bases. The CDR3 runs to 14 residues. Germline values: CDR1 LNHDA, CDR2 SQIVND (reference sequence).

The chain has TRBV18 and TRBJ2-7; D is unresolved. Germline CDR1 reads KGHSH; CDR2 reads LQKENI. V dropped 2 bases and J dropped 5 bases, with 10 bases sitting between them. The CDR3 contains 13 residues. The CDR3 coding sequence is TGTGCCAGCTCACCAGCGCCCCCTGACGAGCAGTACTTC. It yields the protein CASSPAPPDEQYF. The full variable domain, with the rest looked up from reference TRBV18 and TRBJ2-7, is NAGVMQNPRHLVRRRGQEARLRCSPMKGHSHVYWYRQLPEEGLKFMVYLQKENIIDESGMPKERFSAEFPKEGPSILRIQQVVRGDSAAYFCASSPAPPDEQYFGPGTRLTVT.

The rearrangement joins TRBV3-1 (or the pseudogene TRBV3-2) to TRBJ1-2, with a tentative D call TRBD1 (5 bases). Germline CDR1 reads LGHDT; CDR2 reads YNNKEL (reference sequence). The CDR3 spans 16 residues. The V end lost 0 bases, the J end lost 5 bases, and 16 bases lay between the germline ends. The CDR3 loop reads CASSQDVVGAFYGYTF. The CDR3 nucleotides read TGTGCCAGCAGCCAAGATGTGGTAGGGGCCTTTTATGGCTACACCTTC.

The table lists this clone with a few counts. The chain employs TRBV27 and TRBJ2-1, with 9 bases matching TRBD2. With 2 bases clipped from V and 10 bases from J, the junction kept 6 bases outside the gene matches. The CDR3 runs 14 residues. CDR1 MNHEY and CDR2 SMNVEV come from the germline V gene (reference sequence). CDR3 protein: CASSLRASGAEQFF. CDR3 bases: TGTGCCAGCAGTTTAAGGGCTAGCGGGGCGGAGCAGTTCTTC.

The CDR3 protein is CASSPGFVPDTQYF. The DNA for the CDR3 is TGTGCCAGCAGCCCCGGTTTCGTGCCAGATACGCAGTATTTT. This chain links TRBV11-2 with TRBJ2-3; D gene uncertain. Trimming took off 5 bases at V and 4 bases at J, with 13 bases between the two ends. The CDR3 totals 14 residues. Germline lookup yields CDR1 SGHAT and CDR2 FQNNGV.

The chain joins TRBV20-1 to TRBJ1-5; D remains ambiguous. CDR1 is DFQATT and CDR2 is SNEGSKA in the germline V gene (reference sequence). The CDR3 is 13 amino acids. Between the trimmed V and J ends, which lost 3 bases and 5 bases, there was a span of 11 bases. The CDR3 bases are TGCAGTGCTAGTTACGGGATTGATCAGCCCCAGCATTTT. Its protein product is CSASYGIDQPQHF.

This chain joins TRBV7-3 and TRBJ1-2; 7 nucleotides agree with TRBD1. Trimming cost V 2 bases and J 8 bases; bases outside gene matches: 5. Germline V gives CDR1 SGHTA, CDR2 FQGTGA. The CDR3 spans 13 residues. Here the CDR3 reads CASSLGGGQGYTF. Written as DNA, the CDR3 is TGTGCCAGCAGCTTAGGAGGGGGCCAAGGCTACACCTTC.

Written as DNA, the CDR3 is TGTGCCACCTCCTGGACAGGGGGAATAGGCTATGGCTACACCTTC. Encoded protein: CATSWTGGIGYGYTF. The chain couples TRBV28 to TRBJ1-2; 10 bases fit TRBD1. V dropped 10 bases and J dropped 4; count of bases not matched to a gene: 12. Germline V gene sequence: CDR1 MDHEN, CDR2 SYDVKM. The CDR3 consists of 15 residues.

The rearrangement uses TRBV19 and TRBJ1-5; D gene uncertain. The germline gives CDR1 LNHDA, CDR2 SQIVND (reference sequence). Between the trimmed V and J ends, which lost 7 bases and 4 bases, there was a span of 8 bases. The CDR3 runs to 12 residues. CDR3 amino acids: CASTIGNQPQHF. CDR3 sequence (DNA): TGTGCCAGTACTATCGGGAATCAGCCCCAGCATTTT.